This T cell receptor (beta chain) is from a study of T cells in Graves' hyperthyroidism and ophthalmopathy. This clonotype was counted ten times or more. The antigen remains undetermined. Patients showing uncontrolled infection, other autoimmune disease, pregnancy or lactation were ineligible. For the diagnoses, clinical symptoms, serum thyroxine and TRAb, thyroid ultrasound and orbital computed tomography were used. Fresh peripheral blood, approximately 10 ml, was the source of the PBMCs. Points from the study as a whole: A 13 V-J signature model discriminated ophthalmopathy versus stable hyperthyroidism.

Amplification of TCR beta CDR3 regions was performed using RNA transcripts as template. The TCR CDR3 first-round RT-PCR relied on the HTBI primer set. In TCRdb, the multiplex PCR reads were re-called with MiXCR into one record per CDR3 protein. Of almost 600,000 distinct CDR3 sequences in the sample, about 15% are singletons; the top ten hold roughly 6.2%. V dropped 6 bases and J dropped 2 bases, with 13 bases sitting between them. The CDR3 consists of 14 residues. Germline V gene lookup returns CDR1 MNHEY and CDR2 SMNVEV (reference sequence). The source material was blood. This chain links TRBV27 with TRBJ1-2; D gene unclear. This TCR came from a woman in her 30s with Graves' hyperthyroidism that later progressed to Graves' ophthalmopathy. The CDR3 nucleotides read TGTGCCAGCAGCCCCTTGGCAGGAAACTATGGCTACACCTTC. Residues: CASSPLAGNYGYTF.